This T cell receptor (beta chain) derives from a study of identifying expanded T cells in peripheral blood. The CDR3 has 13 amino acids. The V gene's germline CDR1 is SGHTA and CDR2 FQGTGA. V was cut by 3 bases and J by 5 bases, with 9 bases left in between. No infections or other immune events were documented during collection. Whole-study findings and limits: Technical replicates showed about 1.1 changed clones; roughly two weeks about 16.4; four weeks 19. Across healthy donors, higher total template counts meant significantly greater approximately two-week count variance.

For this clone: As yet, its antigen is unknown.

TCRdb's copy holds only in-frame clones and misses some; the assay was immunoSEQ multiplex PCR. Among around 100,000 clones listed, about 87% were seen once. This chain joins TRBV7-3 and TRBJ2-3; no reliable D call. Sequencing input: blood. The clonotype comes from a person between 18 and 75 years old in good health. The CDR3 sequence: CASSFRGVDTQYF. CDR3 in DNA: TGTGCCAGCAGCTTCCGAGGCGTAGATACGCAGTATTTT.